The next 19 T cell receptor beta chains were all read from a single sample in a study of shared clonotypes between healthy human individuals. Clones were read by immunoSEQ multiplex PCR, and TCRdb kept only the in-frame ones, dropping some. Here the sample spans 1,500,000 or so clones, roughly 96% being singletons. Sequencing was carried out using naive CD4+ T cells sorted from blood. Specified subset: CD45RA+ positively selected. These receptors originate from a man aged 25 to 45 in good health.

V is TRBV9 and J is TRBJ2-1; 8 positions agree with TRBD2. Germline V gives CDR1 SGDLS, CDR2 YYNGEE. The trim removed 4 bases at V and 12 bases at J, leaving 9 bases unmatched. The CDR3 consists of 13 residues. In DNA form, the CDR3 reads TGTGCCAGCAGCATACCTCCGGGAGGGTCGCAGTTCTTC. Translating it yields CASSIPPGGSQFF.

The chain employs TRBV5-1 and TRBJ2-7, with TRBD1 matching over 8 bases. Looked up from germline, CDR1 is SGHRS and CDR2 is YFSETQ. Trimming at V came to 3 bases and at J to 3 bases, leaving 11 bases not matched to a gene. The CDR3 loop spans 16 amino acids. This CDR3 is CASSSTPGGAYYEQYF. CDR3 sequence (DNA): TGCGCCAGCAGCTCGACCCCAGGGGGCGCCTACTACGAGCAGTACTTC.

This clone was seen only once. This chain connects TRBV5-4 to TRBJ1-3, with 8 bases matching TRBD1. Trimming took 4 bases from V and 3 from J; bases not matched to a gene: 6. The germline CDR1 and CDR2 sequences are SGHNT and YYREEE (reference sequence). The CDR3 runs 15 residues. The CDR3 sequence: CASSLQGAGGNTIYF. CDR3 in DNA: TGTGCCAGCAGCCTGCAGGGGGCGGGTGGAAACACCATATATTTT.

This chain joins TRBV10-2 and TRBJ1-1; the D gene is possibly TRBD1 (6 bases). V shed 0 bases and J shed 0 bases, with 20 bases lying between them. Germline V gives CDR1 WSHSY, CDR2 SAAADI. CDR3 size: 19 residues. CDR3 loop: CASSESRFGGGRVNTEAFF. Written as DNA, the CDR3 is TGCGCCAGCAGTGAGTCGAGGTTCGGGGGGGGGCGGGTGAACACTGAAGCTTTCTTT.

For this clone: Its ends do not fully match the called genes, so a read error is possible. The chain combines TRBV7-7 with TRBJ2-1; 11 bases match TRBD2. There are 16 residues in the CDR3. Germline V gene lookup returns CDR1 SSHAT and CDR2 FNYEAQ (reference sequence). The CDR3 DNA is TGTGCTAGCAGCTTACTAGCGGGGGTCTCCTACAATGAGCAGTTCTTC. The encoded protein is CASSLLAGVSYNEQFF.

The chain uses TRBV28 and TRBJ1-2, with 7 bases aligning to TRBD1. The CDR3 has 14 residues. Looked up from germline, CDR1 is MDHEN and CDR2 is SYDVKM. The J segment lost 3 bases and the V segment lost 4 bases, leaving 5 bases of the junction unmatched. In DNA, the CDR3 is TGTGCCAGCAGTTCGGGACAGCCTCACTATGGCTACACCTTC. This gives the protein CASSSGQPHYGYTF.

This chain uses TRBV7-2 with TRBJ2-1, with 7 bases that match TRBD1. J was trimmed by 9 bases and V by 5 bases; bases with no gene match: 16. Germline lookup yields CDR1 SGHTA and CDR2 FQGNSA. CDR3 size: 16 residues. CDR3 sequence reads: CASSRPQGMGWGEQFF. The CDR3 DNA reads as TGTGCCAGCAGCCGCCCACAGGGGATGGGCTGGGGTGAGCAGTTCTTC. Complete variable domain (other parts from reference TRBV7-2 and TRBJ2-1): GAGVSQSPSNKVTEKGKDVELRCDPISGHTALYWYRQSLGQGLEFLIYFQGNSAPDKSGLPSDRFSAERTGGSVSTLTIQRTQQEDSAVYLCASSRPQGMGWGEQFFGPGTRLTVL.

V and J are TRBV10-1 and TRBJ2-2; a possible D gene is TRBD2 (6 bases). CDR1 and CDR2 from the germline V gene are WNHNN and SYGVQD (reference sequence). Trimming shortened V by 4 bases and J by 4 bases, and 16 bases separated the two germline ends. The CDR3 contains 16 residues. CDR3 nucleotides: TGCGCCAGCAGTGGGGGGACTCGACCGCGCACCGGGGAGCTGTTTTTT. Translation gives CASSGGTRPRTGELFF.

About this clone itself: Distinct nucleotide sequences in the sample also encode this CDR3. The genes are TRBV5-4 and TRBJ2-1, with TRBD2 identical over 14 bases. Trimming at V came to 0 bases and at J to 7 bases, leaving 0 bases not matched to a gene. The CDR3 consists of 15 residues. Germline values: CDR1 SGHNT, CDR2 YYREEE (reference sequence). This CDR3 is CASSLGLAGGNEQFF. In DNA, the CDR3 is TGTGCCAGCAGCTTGGGACTAGCGGGAGGGAATGAGCAGTTCTTC.

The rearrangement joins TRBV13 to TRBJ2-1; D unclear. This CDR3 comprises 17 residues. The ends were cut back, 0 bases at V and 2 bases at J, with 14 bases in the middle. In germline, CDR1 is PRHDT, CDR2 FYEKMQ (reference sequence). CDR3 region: CASSLGRSWIPYNEQFF. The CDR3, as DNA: TGTGCCAGCAGCTTAGGGCGGAGTTGGATCCCCTACAATGAGCAGTTCTTC.

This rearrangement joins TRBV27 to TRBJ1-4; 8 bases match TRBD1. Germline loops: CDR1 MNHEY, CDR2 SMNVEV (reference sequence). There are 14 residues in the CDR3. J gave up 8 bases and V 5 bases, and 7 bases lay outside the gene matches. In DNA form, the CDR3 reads TGTGCCAGCAGTCCAGGACAGGGTCCCGAAAAACTGTTTTTT. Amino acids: CASSPGQGPEKLFF.

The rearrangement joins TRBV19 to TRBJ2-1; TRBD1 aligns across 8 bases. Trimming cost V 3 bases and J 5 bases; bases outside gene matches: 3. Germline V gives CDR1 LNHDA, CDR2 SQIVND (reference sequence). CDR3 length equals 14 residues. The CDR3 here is CASSIQGAHNEQFF. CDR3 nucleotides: TGTGCCAGTAGTATCCAGGGGGCTCACAATGAGCAGTTCTTC.

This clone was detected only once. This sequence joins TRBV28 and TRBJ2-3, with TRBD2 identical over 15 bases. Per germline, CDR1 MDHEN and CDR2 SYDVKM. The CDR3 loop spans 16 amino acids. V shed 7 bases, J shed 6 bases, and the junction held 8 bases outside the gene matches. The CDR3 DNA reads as TGTGCCAGCAACGGACTAGCGGGAGGGCCAAGGGATACGCAGTATTTT. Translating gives CASNGLAGGPRDTQYF.

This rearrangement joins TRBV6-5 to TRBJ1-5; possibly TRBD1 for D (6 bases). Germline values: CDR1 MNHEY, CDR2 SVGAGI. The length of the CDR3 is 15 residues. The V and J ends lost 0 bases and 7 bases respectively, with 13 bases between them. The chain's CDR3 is CASSYSRTVSQPQHF. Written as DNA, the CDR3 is TGTGCCAGCAGTTACTCGAGGACAGTCAGCCAGCCCCAGCATTTT.

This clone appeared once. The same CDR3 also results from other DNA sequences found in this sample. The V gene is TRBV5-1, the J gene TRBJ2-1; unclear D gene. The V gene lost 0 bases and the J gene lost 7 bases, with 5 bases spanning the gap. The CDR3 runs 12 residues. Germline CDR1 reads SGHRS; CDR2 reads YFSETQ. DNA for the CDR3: TGCGCCAGCAGCTTGGCTCGAAATGAGCAGTTCTTC. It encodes CASSLARNEQFF.

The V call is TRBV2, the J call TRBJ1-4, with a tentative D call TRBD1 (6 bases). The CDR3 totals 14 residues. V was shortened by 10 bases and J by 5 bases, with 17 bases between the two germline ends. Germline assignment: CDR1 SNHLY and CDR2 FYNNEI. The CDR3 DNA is TGTGCCACCAAACAGGGCCGGCCGAATGAAAAACTGTTTTTT. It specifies CATKQGRPNEKLFF.

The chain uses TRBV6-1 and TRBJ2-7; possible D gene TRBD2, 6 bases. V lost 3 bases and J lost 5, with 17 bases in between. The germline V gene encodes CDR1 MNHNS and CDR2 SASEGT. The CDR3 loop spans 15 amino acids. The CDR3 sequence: CASSDAGRVADEQYF. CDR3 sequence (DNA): TGTGCCAGCAGTGATGCCGGGAGAGTCGCCGACGAGCAGTACTTC.

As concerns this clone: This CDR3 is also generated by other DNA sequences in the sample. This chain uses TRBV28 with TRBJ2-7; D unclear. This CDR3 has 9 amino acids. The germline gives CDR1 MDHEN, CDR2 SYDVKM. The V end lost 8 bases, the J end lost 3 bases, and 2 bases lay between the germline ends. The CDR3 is CASGYEQYF. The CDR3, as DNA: TGTGCCAGCGGCTACGAGCAGTACTTC. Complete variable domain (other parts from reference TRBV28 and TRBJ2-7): DVKVTQSSRYLVKRTGEKVFLECVQDMDHENMFWYRQDPGLGLRLIYFSYDVKMKEKGDIPEGYSVSREKKERFSLILESASTNQTSMYLCASGYEQYFGPGTRLTVT.

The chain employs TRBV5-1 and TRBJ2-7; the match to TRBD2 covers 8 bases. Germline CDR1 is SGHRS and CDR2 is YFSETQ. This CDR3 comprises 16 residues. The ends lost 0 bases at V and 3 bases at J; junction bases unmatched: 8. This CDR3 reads CASSLAAGREVYEQYF. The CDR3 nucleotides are TGCGCCAGCAGCTTGGCCGCGGGGCGGGAGGTCTACGAGCAGTACTTC.